This note documents a single TCR beta chain sequence. This CDR3 is 14 amino acids long. V trimming: 5 bases; J trimming: 6 bases; junction bases outside the gene matches: 7. Germline loops: CDR1 SQVTM, CDR2 ANQGSEA. These data are taken from a study of technical replicates of blood from several donors. Sequenced by immunoSEQ multiplex PCR; TCRdb stores in-frame clones only, minus some. The sample has roughly 65,000 clones; approximately 84% are singletons. Input material: PBMCs. V usage is TRBV29-1 and J usage is TRBJ1-4; 9 positions match TRBD1. The clonotype comes from a human donor in good health. Some clones in this sample may be carry-over from other donors' samples. The CDR3 region has the DNA TGCAGCGTTCAGATCCGGGACAGGGATGAAAAACTGTTTTTT. Encoded protein: CSVQIRDRDEKLFF.